This T cell receptor beta chain derives from a study of beta chain features in type 1 diabetes listed by TCRdb under 2018. In terms of the full investigation: Patients and healthy donors did not differ in mean age, gender distribution, total cell number or subset yield. A total of just under 110,000,000 sorted cells were examined across all samples, and RNA yield correlated strongly with the number of cells per subset. In the study, TCRB repertoires of sorted circulating CD4+ T cell subsets from recently diagnosed type 1 diabetes patients were compared with those of matched healthy donors. Naive and central memory subsets were obtained from all 28 donors, but regulatory and stem cell-like memory subsets were isolated from only 8 patients and roughly 8 healthy donors. Study-wide findings and limitations: Naive, central memory and regulatory TCRB repertoires appeared to be more alike among patients than among healthy donors. Because cDNA was sequenced instead of genomic DNA, activated cells with high expression could be over-represented, although the groups did not differ in activation or CD3 levels. PCR may preferentially amplify shorter templates, but because patient and control samples were amplified and corrected together, any resulting skew would affect both groups equally. Because the HLA sub-analyses included only small numbers of individuals, any influence of HLA type on TCRB rearrangement was left unresolved. In all four CD4+ subsets, TCRB CDR3 length was moderately but significantly shorter in type 1 diabetes patients. At VDJ recombination sites, type 1 diabetes patients had fewer insertions and more deleted nucleotides, which implies abnormalities in thymic rearrangement.

All of the isolated RNA was reverse transcribed with the High Capacity cDNA Reverse Transcription Kit, so expressed TCRB transcripts were sequenced. Naive, central memory and regulatory T cell samples underwent deep immunoSEQ sequencing, averaging around 4 million total reads per sample. Sorted cells were lysed in RLT buffer, and RNA was extracted using DNase-treated RNeasy Micro or Mini kits according to cell number. Each cell subset was processed on its own to prevent cross-contamination, while patient and healthy donor samples were processed together. The immunoSEQ multiplex PCR was used to amplify TCRB sequences from cDNA, generating 87-bp fragments that spanned the CDR3 region. The amplicons were sequenced using the Illumina HiSeq platform. As for the original processing: PCR bias was computationally corrected using synthetic template baselines, reads within Hamming distance 2 were collapsed, and singletons that could not be merged were discarded. Reads were aligned against IMGT so that V, D and J genes, CDR3 length and insertions or deletions at six rearrangement sites could be assigned. Within each subset, clonotype counts were normalized to sorted cell number, after which true diversity and Gini coefficients were computed with the tcR R package. The overlap coefficient, calculated on TCRB nucleotide sequences, was used to measure repertoire sharing. TCRdb re-hosts the immuneACCESS table, in-frame sequences only. Its copies lack some clones; in the studies checked, an unresolved V gene accounts for under half of them, and the cause for the rest is not known. D and trimming were read from the DNA, whereas the V and J calls and clone size are those reported in that table. This sample gives some 150,000 clones in total; approximately 8.7% of them show up just once. The ten largest account for roughly 0.7% of the sample.

V loses 7 bases of germline sequence and J loses 4 bases, and the interval between the two ends is 14 bases. CDR1 SQVTM and CDR2 ANQGSEA were looked up in the germline V gene. From the cysteine up to the phenylalanine, the CDR3 has a length of 14 residues. Only the CDR3 DNA stays, 42 bases, in frame from base 1. The sample holds a few counts of this clone. This receptor's antigen is unknown. No base qualities exist here, and no much larger clone lies one base off it. From each donor, a single peripheral blood sample of around 0.12 L on average was drawn into heparinised tubes. A BD FACSAria II was used to sort naive, central memory, regulatory and stem cell-like memory CD4+ T cells with a panel that included CD45RO, CCR7, CD25, CD127, CD95 and CD27. Purity was above 95% for every sorted population. PBMCs were isolated immediately by Lymphoprep density gradient centrifugation and stained directly without culture. To minimize batch effects, samples were stained and sorted in pairs, one healthy donor with one patient per experiment.

The source material was central memory CD4+ T cells from blood. The receptor comes from a woman in her twenties or thirties with type 1 diabetes. Recombination connected TRBV29-1 to TRBJ2-6; the D region possibly corresponds to TRBD2 (6 bases align). The DNA sequence is given as TGCAGCGCTGGGGGGAACGGGGGGGCCAACGTCCTGACTTTC. It encodes CSAGGNGGANVLTF.